This section outlines one T cell receptor (beta chain) sequence together with its context. No antigen is known for it. It was via CD45RO/CCR7/CD25/CD127/CD95/CD27 that CD4+ naive, central memory, regulatory and stem cell-like memory cells were sorted. As every portion of the isolated RNA was reverse transcribed, the sequencing read expressed TCRB transcripts. Naive, central memory and regulatory T cell samples averaged approximately 3.8 million reads. TCRdb's copy holds only in-frame clones and misses some; the assay was immunoSEQ multiplex PCR. This table holds approximately 300,000 clones, roughly 9.6% found once. Germline loops: CDR1 LNHDA, CDR2 SQIVND (reference sequence). There are 18 residues in the CDR3. Trimming took off 1 base at V and 6 bases at J, with 22 bases between the two ends. This entry is derived from a study of beta chain features in type 1 diabetes. Broader study findings: Among patients, naive, central memory and Treg TCRB repertoires appeared more similar than among healthy donors.

The material sequenced was naive CD4+ T cells from blood. The gene calls are TRBV19 and TRBJ2-1, with a tentative D call TRBD2 (6 bases). This TCR was recovered from a woman in her twenties or thirties in good health. This CDR3 is CASSIGGPWRGTRNEQFF. CDR3 DNA sequence: TGTGCCAGTAGTATAGGTGGTCCTTGGCGGGGTACCCGCAATGAGCAGTTCTTC.